The sequence of this T cell receptor (beta chain) was determined in a study of cytomegalovirus exposure and HLA in healthy donors. The count of this clone is one. The antigen remains unidentified. CDR1 and CDR2 (germline): SGHRS, YFSETQ. V was trimmed by 7 bases and J by 7 bases, leaving 15 bases between them. The CDR3 length is 13 residues. General observations from the study: Over 150 TCR beta chains were listed as cytomegalovirus-associated.

The PCR used 60 Vbeta and 13 Jbeta primers. In the authors' workflow: The authors later counted roughly 79 million unique TCR beta chains, 9 million to 14 million of them shared. Generated by immunoSEQ multiplex PCR, the TCRdb table keeps only in-frame clones and is missing some. V and J calls and clone size are given by that table; D and trimming were obtained from the DNA. Of around 210,000 clones in the sample, roughly 73% were seen once. The rearrangement uses TRBV5-1 and TRBJ1-5; D call uncertain. Sequencing used PBMCs. This receptor was obtained from a boy between 10 and 17 years old in good health and CMV-seronegative. CDR3 nucleotide sequence: TGCGCCAGCCGCTCTGACATCGACCAGCCCCAGCATTTT. Its protein is CASRSDIDQPQHF.